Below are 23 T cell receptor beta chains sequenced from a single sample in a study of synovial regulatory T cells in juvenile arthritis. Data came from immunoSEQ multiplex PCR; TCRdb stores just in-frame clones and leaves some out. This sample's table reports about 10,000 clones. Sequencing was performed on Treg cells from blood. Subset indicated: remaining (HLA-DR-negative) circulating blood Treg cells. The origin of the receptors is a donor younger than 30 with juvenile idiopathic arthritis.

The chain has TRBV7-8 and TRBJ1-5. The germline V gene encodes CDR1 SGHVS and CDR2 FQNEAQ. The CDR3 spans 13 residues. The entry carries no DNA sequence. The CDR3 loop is CASSFDSDQPQHF.

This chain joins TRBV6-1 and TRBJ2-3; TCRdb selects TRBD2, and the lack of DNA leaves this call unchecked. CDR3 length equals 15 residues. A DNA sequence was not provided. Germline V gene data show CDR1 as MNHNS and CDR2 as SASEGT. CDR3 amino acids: CATLRFLTWPDTQYF.

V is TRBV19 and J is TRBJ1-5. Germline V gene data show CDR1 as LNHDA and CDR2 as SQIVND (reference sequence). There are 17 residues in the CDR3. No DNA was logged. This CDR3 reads CASRRRGGEAYNQPQHF.

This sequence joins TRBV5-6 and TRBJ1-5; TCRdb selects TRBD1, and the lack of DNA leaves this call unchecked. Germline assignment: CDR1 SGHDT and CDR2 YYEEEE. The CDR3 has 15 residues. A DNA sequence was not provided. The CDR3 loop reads CASSLYRYSNQPQHF.

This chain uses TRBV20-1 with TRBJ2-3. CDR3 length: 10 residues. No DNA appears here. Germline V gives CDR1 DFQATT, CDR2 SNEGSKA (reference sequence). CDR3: CSADTDTQYF.

This CDR3 is CASSSAGQTFYEQYF. The chain combines TRBV27 with TRBJ2-7; the TCRdb D gene call, TRBD1, has no DNA to confirm it. CDR1 is MNHEY and CDR2 is SMNVEV in the germline V gene (reference sequence). The CDR3 covers 15 residues. A DNA sequence was not provided.

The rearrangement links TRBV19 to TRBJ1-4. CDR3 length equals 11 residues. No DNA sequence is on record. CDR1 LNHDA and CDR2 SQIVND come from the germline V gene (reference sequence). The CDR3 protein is CASSARWKLFF.

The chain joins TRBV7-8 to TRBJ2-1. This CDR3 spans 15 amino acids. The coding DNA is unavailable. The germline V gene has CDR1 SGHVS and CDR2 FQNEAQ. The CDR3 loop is CASSLAGLGYNEQFF.

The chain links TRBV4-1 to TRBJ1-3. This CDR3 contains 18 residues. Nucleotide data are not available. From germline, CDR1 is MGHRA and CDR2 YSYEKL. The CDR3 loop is CASSHQPGGQFSGNTIYF.

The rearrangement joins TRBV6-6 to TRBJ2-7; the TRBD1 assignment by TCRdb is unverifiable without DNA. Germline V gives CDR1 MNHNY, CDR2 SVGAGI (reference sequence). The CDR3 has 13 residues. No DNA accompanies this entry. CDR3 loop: CASTGQGIYEQYF.

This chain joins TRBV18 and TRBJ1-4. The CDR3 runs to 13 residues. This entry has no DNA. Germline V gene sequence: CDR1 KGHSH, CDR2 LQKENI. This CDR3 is CASSPRATSELFF. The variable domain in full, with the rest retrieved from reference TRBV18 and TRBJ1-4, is NAGVMQNPRHLVRRRGQEARLRCSPMKGHSHVYWYRQLPEEGLKFMVYLQKENIIDESGMPKERFSAEFPKEGPSILRIQQVVRGDSAAYFCASSPRATSELFFGSGTQLSVL.

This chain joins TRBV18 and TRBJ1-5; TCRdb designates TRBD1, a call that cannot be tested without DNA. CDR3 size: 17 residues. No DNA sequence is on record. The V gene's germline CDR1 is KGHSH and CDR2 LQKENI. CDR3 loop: CASSQTPSGTLSQPQHF.

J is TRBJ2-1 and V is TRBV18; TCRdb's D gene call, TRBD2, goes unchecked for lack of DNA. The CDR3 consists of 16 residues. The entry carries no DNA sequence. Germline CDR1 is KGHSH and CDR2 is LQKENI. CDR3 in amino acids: CASSPVSVSMDHEQFF.

The CDR3 sequence: CASSLGGMNTEAFF. This chain uses TRBV18 with TRBJ1-1. The germline V gene encodes CDR1 KGHSH and CDR2 LQKENI. CDR3 size: 14 residues. The DNA sequence is not available.

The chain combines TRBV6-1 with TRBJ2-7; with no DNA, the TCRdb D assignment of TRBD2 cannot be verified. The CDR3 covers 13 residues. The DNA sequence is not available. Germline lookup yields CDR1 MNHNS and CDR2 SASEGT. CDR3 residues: CASSPEGGYEQYF.

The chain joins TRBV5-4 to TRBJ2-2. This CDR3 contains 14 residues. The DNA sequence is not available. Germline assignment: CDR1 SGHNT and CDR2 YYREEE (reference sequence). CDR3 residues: CASSLSGTTGELFF.

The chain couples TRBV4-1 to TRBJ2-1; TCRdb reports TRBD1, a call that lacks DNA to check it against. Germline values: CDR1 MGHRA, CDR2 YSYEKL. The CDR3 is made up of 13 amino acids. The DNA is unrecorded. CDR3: CASSPQEGDEQFF.

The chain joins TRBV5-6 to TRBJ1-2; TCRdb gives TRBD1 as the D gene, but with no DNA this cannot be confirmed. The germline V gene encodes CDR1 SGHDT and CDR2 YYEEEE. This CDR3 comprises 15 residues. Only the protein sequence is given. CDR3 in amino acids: CASSARDRGFYGYTF.

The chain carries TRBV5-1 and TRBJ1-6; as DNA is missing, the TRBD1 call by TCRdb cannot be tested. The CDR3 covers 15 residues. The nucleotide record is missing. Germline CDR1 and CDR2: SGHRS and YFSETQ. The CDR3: CASSSWTGDNSPLHF. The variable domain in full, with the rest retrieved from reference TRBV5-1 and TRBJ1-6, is KAGVTQTPRYLIKTRGQQVTLSCSPISGHRSVSWYQQTPGQGLQFLFEYFSETQRNKGNFPGRFSGRQFSNSRSEMNVSTLELGDSALYLCASSSWTGDNSPLHFGNGTRLTVT.

This chain's CDR3 is CSARSGLEQYF. This rearrangement joins TRBV20-1 to TRBJ2-7; TCRdb lists TRBD2, though no DNA is available to test this call. The CDR3 loop spans 11 amino acids. No DNA is given. CDR1 is DFQATT, CDR2 SNEGSKA, per germline (reference sequence).

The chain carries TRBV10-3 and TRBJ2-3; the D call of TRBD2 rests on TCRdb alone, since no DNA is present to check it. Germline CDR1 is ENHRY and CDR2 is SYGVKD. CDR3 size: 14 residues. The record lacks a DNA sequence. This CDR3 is CAIRKGGLTDTQYF.

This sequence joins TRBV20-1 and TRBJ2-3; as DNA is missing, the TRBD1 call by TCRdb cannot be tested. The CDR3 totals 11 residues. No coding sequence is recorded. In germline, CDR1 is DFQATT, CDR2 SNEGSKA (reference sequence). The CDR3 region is CSAHRQGTQYF.

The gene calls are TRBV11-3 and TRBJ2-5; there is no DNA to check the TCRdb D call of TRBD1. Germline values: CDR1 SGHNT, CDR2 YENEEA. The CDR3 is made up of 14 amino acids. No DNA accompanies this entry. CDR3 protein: CASSSHRGQETQYF.